These T cell receptor beta chains were read from a single sample in a study of Graves' ophthalmopathy and Graves' hyperthyroidism. TCRdb ran MiXCR on the multiplex PCR reads and lists one entry per CDR3 protein. This table has 300,000 to 450,000 distinct CDR3 sequences, roughly 17% appearing once. Source material: peripheral blood. Receptor source: an adult woman with stable Graves' hyperthyroidism. CDR3s include the opening cysteine and the closing phenylalanine or tryptophan. D genes are given only for firm matches. Clone sizes are given selectively: once, few, many, or a class where the clone is expanded.

j_call clone_size v_call d_call cdr3_nt cdr3_aa
TRBJ2-7 many TRBV20-1 NA TGCAGTGCCACGGGACTGTTCTCCTACGAGCAGTACTTC CSATGLFSYEQYF
TRBJ2-2 many TRBV6-2/TRBV6-3 NA TGTGCCAGCAGTTACGGGACCGCTAACACCGGGGAGCTGTTTTTT CASSYGTANTGELFF
TRBJ1-6 NA TRBV12-3/TRBV12-4 NA TGTGCCAGCCGGGAAAGCTCCTATAATTCACCCCTCCACTTT CASRESSYNSPLHF
TRBJ2-7 few TRBV20-1 TRBD2 TGCAGTGCAATACTAGCGGGAGGTCGGTACGAGCAGTACTTC CSAILAGGRYEQYF
TRBJ2-5 medium-sized TRBV20-1 TRBD2 TGCAGTGCTAGATCAATAGCGGGCGCAAGCCAAGAGACCCAGTACTTC CSARSIAGASQETQYF
TRBJ2-4 many TRBV12-3/TRBV12-4 NA TGTGCCAGCAGTACAGGGTCTAAAGCCAAAAACATTCAGTACTTC CASSTGSKAKNIQYF
TRBJ2-5 many TRBV7-6 NA TGTGCCAGCAGTCGAGAGGCCCTCAAAGAGACCCAGTACTTC CASSREALKETQYF
TRBJ1-5 NA TRBV12-3/TRBV12-4 NA TGTGCCAGCAGCCCCCACGGTTACAATCAGCCCCAGCATTTT CASSPHGYNQPQHF
TRBJ2-5 NA TRBV24-1 TRBD1 TGTGCCACCAGTGCCCCGGGACAGCAAGAGACCCAGTACTTC CATSAPGQQETQYF
TRBJ2-4 few TRBV28 NA TGTGCCAGCAGTTGGGGGGCCCAACTAGCCAAAAACATTCAGTACTTC CASSWGAQLAKNIQYF
TRBJ1-1 few TRBV28 NA TGTGCCAGCAGTATTACAGAGGACGGTGAAGCTTTCTTT CASSITEDGEAFF
TRBJ1-1 many TRBV25-1 NA TGTGCCAGCAAGGAGGGGAACACTGAAGCTTTCTTT CASKEGNTEAFF
TRBJ2-4 many TRBV28 NA TGTGCCATCAAACAAACAGGGACCCCAGCCAAAAACATTCAGTACTTC CAIKQTGTPAKNIQYF
TRBJ1-5 many TRBV7-2 TRBD1 TGTGCCAGCAGCTCAACAGGGGCTTATAGCAATCAGCCCCAGCATTTT CASSSTGAYSNQPQHF
TRBJ2-7 NA TRBV4-1 NA TGCGCCAGCAGGGATAGGCAGGCTACTGATGGGGAGCAGTACTTC CASRDRQATDGEQYF
TRBJ1-2 many TRBV20-1 NA TGCAGTGCTCCTGATCCACAGAGAAACTATGGCTACACCTTC CSAPDPQRNYGYTF
TRBJ1-3 NA TRBV6-1 TRBD1 TGTGCCAGCAGAACAGGGGGACCTGGAAACACCATATATTTT CASRTGGPGNTIYF
TRBJ2-7 NA TRBV6-2/TRBV6-3 TRBD2 TGTGCCAGCAATCAGAGGACTAGCGGGAGGGCCCACGGGCGCGAGCAGTACTTC CASNQRTSGRAHGREQYF
TRBJ2-6 many TRBV19 NA TGTGCCAGTCGGGAACACTCCCCTTTAGCCAACGTCCTGACTTTC CASREHSPLANVLTF
TRBJ1-1 many TRBV5-6 NA TGTGCCAGCAGCTGGCAGGGAACAAACACTGAAGCTTTCTTT CASSWQGTNTEAFF
TRBJ2-7 many TRBV7-8 NA TGTGCCAGCAGCTTAGTCCGACTCATTCGGGACAACTACGAGCAGTACTTC CASSLVRLIRDNYEQYF
TRBJ2-7 many TRBV11-2 TRBD1 TGTGCCAGCAGCTTCGTTAATCCCCGGCGAATGGACAGGGGGTTTGAGCAGTACTTC CASSFVNPRRMDRGFEQYF
TRBJ2-7 many TRBV4-2 NA TGTGCCAGCAGCCAAGAGGGGCAGGGGGGGTTCTACGAGCAGTACTTC CASSQEGQGGFYEQYF
TRBJ1-1 many TRBV28 TRBD1 TGTGCCAGCAGTTTATGGCCAGGGGGCGCTCTCACTGAAGCTTTCTTT CASSLWPGGALTEAFF
TRBJ2-5 many TRBV29-1 NA TGCAGCGTTGGCGGGGCCCAATTGGGGACCCAGTACTTC CSVGGAQLGTQYF
TRBJ1-1 many TRBV6-5 NA TGTGCCAGCACACAAGGGGTGAGGGGCGAAGCTTTCTTT CASTQGVRGEAFF
TRBJ2-5 many TRBV15 TRBD2 TGTGCCACCAGCAGAGGTTGGGCGGGAGGTGCTCGAGAGACCCAGTACTTC CATSRGWAGGARETQYF
TRBJ1-1 many TRBV5-1 NA TGCGCCAGCAGCTTGACAGGGCGGAACACTGAAGCTTTCTTT CASSLTGRNTEAFF
TRBJ2-5 many TRBV20-1 NA TGCAGTGCTAGTACCGACCAAGAGACCCAGTACTTC CSASTDQETQYF
TRBJ2-7 NA TRBV6-2/TRBV6-3 NA TGTGCCAGCAGTTACGGGGCAGCTTCCTACGATCAGTACTTC CASSYGAASYDQYF
TRBJ2-1 NA TRBV7-2 NA TGTGCCAGCACCATCGGGGGTCGGGATGAGAAGTTCTTC CASTIGGRDEKFF
TRBJ2-7 many TRBV14 NA TGTGCCAGCAGCCAAGATGACGGCTACGAGCAGTACTTC CASSQDDGYEQYF
TRBJ2-2 many TRBV24-1 TRBD2 TGTGCCACCAGTGATCCCGGGACTAGCGGGAACGGCGGGGAGCTGTTTTTT CATSDPGTSGNGGELFF
TRBJ2-4 few TRBV2 NA TGTGCCAGCAGTGAAAATTCCGGAGCTGCATGGATTCAGTACTTC CASSENSGAAWIQYF
TRBJ2-5 many TRBV20-1 TRBD1 TGCAGTGCTAGATCGGGACAGGGACAAGAGACCCAGTACTTC CSARSGQGQETQYF
TRBJ2-7 few TRBV7-3 TRBD2 TGTGCCAGCAGCTTAACGAGTCCGGGACTAGCGGGAGCCTACGAGCAGTACTTC CASSLTSPGLAGAYEQYF
TRBJ2-7 NA TRBV2 TRBD2 TGTGCCAGCAGTGAACCCGGGAGGCGCAACGAGCAGTACTTC CASSEPGRRNEQYF
TRBJ1-5 many TRBV30 TRBD1 TGTGCCTGGAGTGGGGGACAGGGTAATCAGCCCCAGCATTTT CAWSGGQGNQPQHF
TRBJ2-2 many TRBV12-3/TRBV12-4 NA TGTGCCAGCAGATGGGGGCTGGACACCGGGGAGCTGTTTTTT CASRWGLDTGELFF
TRBJ2-7 many TRBV27 TRBD1 TGTGCCAGCAGCCCCGGGACAGGGGTTAGCTACGAGCAGTACTTC CASSPGTGVSYEQYF
TRBJ2-2 many TRBV9 NA TGTGCCAGCCATACTGGGGCGAACACCGGGGAGCTGTTTTTT CASHTGANTGELFF
TRBJ2-7 NA TRBV6-1 TRBD1 TGTGCCAGCAGTAGGGCTGTAGGACAGGGCGAATACGAGCAGTACTTC CASSRAVGQGEYEQYF